These T cell receptor beta chains were read from a single sample in a study of blood T cell repertoires in COVID-19. Generated by immunoSEQ multiplex PCR, the TCRdb table keeps only in-frame clones and is missing some. Here the sample spans about 12,000 clones, roughly 82% being singletons. Sequencing input: peripheral blood. The receptor set was obtained from a human donor in a cohort sampled during active COVID-19. The CDR3 runs from the conserved cysteine through the conserved F or W. D genes are given only for firm matches. Some rows have no size entry. The others give once, few or many, or a class for an expanded clone.

clone size: NA; V gene: TRBV5-5; D gene: NA; J gene: TRBJ2-1; CDR3 DNA: TGTGCCAGCAGCCCTGGGGCTTCGAAGACCTACAATGAGCAGTTCTTC; CDR3 protein: CASSPGASKTYNEQFF
clone size: NA; V gene: TRBV27; D gene: TRBD1; J gene: TRBJ1-3; CDR3 DNA: TGTGCCAGCAGTTTATCAGGGGGCGTAAACACCATATATTTT; CDR3 protein: CASSLSGGVNTIYF
clone size: few; V gene: TRBV20-1; D gene: NA; J gene: TRBJ1-6; CDR3 DNA: TGCAGTGCTAGTCTTTATTCACCCCTCCACTTT; CDR3 protein: CSASLYSPLHF
clone size: NA; V gene: TRBV15; D gene: NA; J gene: TRBJ2-1; CDR3 DNA: TGTGCCACCAGCAGAGATGAGGGCCGGAGTAATGAGCAGTTCTTC; CDR3 protein: CATSRDEGRSNEQFF
clone size: NA; V gene: TRBV2; D gene: TRBD1; J gene: TRBJ1-1; CDR3 DNA: TGTGCCAGCCTTGCCACAGGGGGTCGCACTGAAGCTTTCTTT; CDR3 protein: CASLATGGRTEAFF
clone size: NA; V gene: TRBV28; D gene: TRBD1; J gene: TRBJ2-5; CDR3 DNA: TGTGCCAGCAGTCCCAGACAGGGCTTACAAGAGACCCAGTACTTC; CDR3 protein: CASSPRQGLQETQYF
clone size: NA; V gene: TRBV15; D gene: TRBD2; J gene: TRBJ2-7; CDR3 DNA: TGTGCCACCAGCACCATATACCGGGGGGGGCCTCCCTACGAGCAGTACTTC; CDR3 protein: CATSTIYRGGPPYEQYF
clone size: NA; V gene: TRBV10-2; D gene: TRBD2; J gene: TRBJ2-7; CDR3 DNA: TGCGCCAGCAGGGCGACTAGCAGGGACGAGCAGTACTTC; CDR3 protein: CASRATSRDEQYF
clone size: NA; V gene: TRBV7-2; D gene: NA; J gene: TRBJ1-2; CDR3 DNA: TGTGCCAGCAGCTTAGTTGGCACAGGCTATGGCTACACCTTC; CDR3 protein: CASSLVGTGYGYTF
clone size: NA; V gene: TRBV3-1/TRBV3-2; D gene: NA; J gene: TRBJ1-2; CDR3 DNA: TGTGCCAGCAGCCAAGTAGTAGGGGACTATGGCTACACCTTC; CDR3 protein: CASSQVVGDYGYTF
clone size: NA; V gene: TRBV5-4; D gene: TRBD2; J gene: TRBJ2-1; CDR3 DNA: TGTGCCAGCAAAATAGCGGGGGGCCCTGATGAGCAGTTCTTC; CDR3 protein: CASKIAGGPDEQFF
clone size: NA; V gene: TRBV2; D gene: NA; J gene: TRBJ1-6; CDR3 DNA: TGTGCCAGCAGTGGGATCGGGGTTAAGAGATCACCCCTCCACTTT; CDR3 protein: CASSGIGVKRSPLHF
clone size: NA; V gene: TRBV7-6; D gene: NA; J gene: TRBJ2-1; CDR3 DNA: TGTGCCAGCAGCTTATTACGGGGGGCAGAAAATGAGCAGTTCTTC; CDR3 protein: CASSLLRGAENEQFF
clone size: NA; V gene: TRBV6-5; D gene: NA; J gene: TRBJ2-7; CDR3 DNA: TGTGCCACCATGTCCGAGGCGCCCTACGAGCAGTACTTC; CDR3 protein: CATMSEAPYEQYF
clone size: NA; V gene: TRBV2; D gene: TRBD2; J gene: TRBJ2-5; CDR3 DNA: TGTGCCAGCAGTGAAATGGCGGGCGGGGGAGAGACCCAGTACTTC; CDR3 protein: CASSEMAGGGETQYF
clone size: NA; V gene: TRBV29-1; D gene: TRBD2; J gene: TRBJ2-7; CDR3 DNA: TGCAGCGTTGAAATCGGTTTAGCGGGGGCCTACGAGCAGTACTTC; CDR3 protein: CSVEIGLAGAYEQYF
clone size: NA; V gene: TRBV4-1; D gene: TRBD2; J gene: TRBJ2-2; CDR3 DNA: TGCGCCAGCAGCCAAGAACTAGCGGGGGGGCCAGGCACCGGGGAGCTGTTTTTT; CDR3 protein: CASSQELAGGPGTGELFF
clone size: few; V gene: TRBV3-1/TRBV3-2; D gene: NA; J gene: TRBJ2-2; CDR3 DNA: TGTGCCAGCAGGTGGTTCGGGACCGGGGAGCTGTTTTTT; CDR3 protein: CASRWFGTGELFF
clone size: NA; V gene: TRBV30; D gene: NA; J gene: TRBJ2-2; CDR3 DNA: TGTGCCTGGAGTGGTGGCCGCTTGACCGGGGAGCTGTTTTTT; CDR3 protein: CAWSGGRLTGELFF
clone size: NA; V gene: TRBV6-1; D gene: TRBD1; J gene: TRBJ1-5; CDR3 DNA: TGTGCCAGCAGTGACCGAGGACAGGGGGCTCGCAATCAGCCCCAGCATTTT; CDR3 protein: CASSDRGQGARNQPQHF
clone size: NA; V gene: TRBV29-1; D gene: NA; J gene: TRBJ1-2; CDR3 DNA: TGCAGCTTTACCGGATTGTCGGGGGGCTACACCTTC; CDR3 protein: CSFTGLSGGYTF
clone size: NA; V gene: TRBV6-5; D gene: NA; J gene: TRBJ1-5; CDR3 DNA: TGTGCCAGCAGGGCCCAGGGGAATTGGGAGCCCCAGCATTTT; CDR3 protein: CASRAQGNWEPQHF
clone size: NA; V gene: TRBV12-5; D gene: NA; J gene: TRBJ1-2; CDR3 DNA: TGTGCTAGTGGTTTGGTACGAGGGCAGGGGCCGGGTGGCTACACCTTC; CDR3 protein: CASGLVRGQGPGGYTF
clone size: NA; V gene: TRBV5-1; D gene: TRBD1; J gene: TRBJ2-7; CDR3 DNA: TGCGCCAGCAGGCCTATAGGGGGACAGGGATCCGAGCAGTACTTC; CDR3 protein: CASRPIGGQGSEQYF
clone size: NA; V gene: TRBV18; D gene: NA; J gene: TRBJ2-2; CDR3 DNA: TGTGCCAGCTCACCAGTAACAGGCACCAACACCGGGGAGCTGTTTTTT; CDR3 protein: CASSPVTGTNTGELFF
clone size: NA; V gene: TRBV29-1; D gene: NA; J gene: TRBJ2-3; CDR3 DNA: TGCAGCGTATCCCCTCCCCAGTCAGATACGCAGTATTTT; CDR3 protein: CSVSPPQSDTQYF
clone size: NA; V gene: TRBV6-5; D gene: TRBD1; J gene: TRBJ2-2; CDR3 DNA: TGTGCCAGCAGCGGGGACAGGGGCACCGGGGAGCTGTTTTTT; CDR3 protein: CASSGDRGTGELFF
clone size: NA; V gene: TRBV7-2; D gene: TRBD1; J gene: TRBJ2-1; CDR3 DNA: TGTGCCAGCAGCTTAGAGGGGACAGGGGTCAATGAGCAGTTCTTC; CDR3 protein: CASSLEGTGVNEQFF
clone size: NA; V gene: TRBV3-1/TRBV3-2; D gene: TRBD1; J gene: TRBJ1-2; CDR3 DNA: TGTGCCAGCAGCCAAAGGCTCGGACAGGGGATCAACTATGGCTACACCTTC; CDR3 protein: CASSQRLGQGINYGYTF
clone size: medium-sized; V gene: TRBV7-9; D gene: NA; J gene: TRBJ1-1; CDR3 DNA: TGTGCCAGCAGCTTAGGGGCTGCGAACACTGAAGCTTTCTTT; CDR3 protein: CASSLGAANTEAFF
clone size: NA; V gene: TRBV30; D gene: NA; J gene: TRBJ1-4; CDR3 DNA: TGTGCCTGGAGTCAGGGGACAACTAATGAAAAACTGTTTTTT; CDR3 protein: CAWSQGTTNEKLFF
clone size: NA; V gene: TRBV6-5; D gene: NA; J gene: TRBJ1-1; CDR3 DNA: TGTGCCAGCAGAACTATCAGGGGCGGGACTGAAGCTTTCTTT; CDR3 protein: CASRTIRGGTEAFF
clone size: NA; V gene: TRBV7-2; D gene: TRBD1; J gene: TRBJ1-2; CDR3 DNA: TGTGCCAGCAGCCCGCTGACAGGGGGTGGCTATGGCTACACCTTC; CDR3 protein: CASSPLTGGGYGYTF
clone size: NA; V gene: TRBV7-6; D gene: NA; J gene: TRBJ1-1; CDR3 DNA: TGTGCCAGCAGCTCTCAGGAGAACACTGAAGCTTTCTTT; CDR3 protein: CASSSQENTEAFF
clone size: NA; V gene: TRBV6-5; D gene: NA; J gene: TRBJ1-4; CDR3 DNA: TGTGCCAGCAGTTACTTAGGAGCAACTAATGAAAAACTGTTTTTT; CDR3 protein: CASSYLGATNEKLFF
clone size: NA; V gene: TRBV28; D gene: NA; J gene: TRBJ2-3; CDR3 DNA: TGTGCCAGCAGTTTAACAGGCACTCTGGATACGCAGTATTTT; CDR3 protein: CASSLTGTLDTQYF